Listed here are 17 T cell receptor beta chains from one sample, sequenced in a study of cytomegalovirus exposure and HLA in healthy donors. The PCR employed 60 Vbeta primers together with 13 Jbeta primers. The repertoire was sequenced with immunoSEQ multiplex PCR; TCRdb's copy has only in-frame clones and lacks some. This table holds about 73,000 clones, 75% found once. The sequenced sample was PBMCs. Every receptor here comes from a man between 70 and 80 years old in good health and CMV-seronegative.

The sample holds one count of this clone. The rearrangement uses TRBV28 and TRBJ2-1; TRBD2 matches 7 bases. This CDR3 comprises 15 residues. Trimming cost V 4 bases and J 2 bases; bases outside gene matches: 5. Germline V gives CDR1 MDHEN, CDR2 SYDVKM. The CDR3 DNA sequence: TGTGCCAGCAGTTCGGGGGGAGGGGCCTACAATGAGCAGTTCTTC. This sequence encodes CASSSGGGAYNEQFF.

The chain links TRBV19 to TRBJ2-3; the D gene is possibly TRBD2 (5 bases). In germline, CDR1 is LNHDA, CDR2 SQIVND (reference sequence). CDR3 length: 12 amino acids. The V and J ends lost 6 bases and 4 bases respectively, with 8 bases between them. CDR3 residues: CASSRRADTQYF. The CDR3 DNA reads TGTGCCAGTAGCAGGCGGGCAGATACGCAGTATTTT.

The chain has TRBV30 and TRBJ2-1, with D unclear. The germline V and J ends were trimmed by 3 bases and 9 bases, with 12 bases remaining between them. The CDR3 contains 12 residues. The germline V gene encodes CDR1 GTSNPN and CDR2 SVGIG (reference sequence). Here the CDR3 reads CAWRGPRSEQFF. CDR3 nucleotide sequence: TGTGCCTGGAGGGGTCCTCGGAGTGAGCAGTTCTTC.

The rearrangement joins TRBV7-2 to TRBJ2-7; 8 bases line up with TRBD2. CDR1 and CDR2 (germline): SGHTA, FQGNSA. The CDR3 has 15 amino acids. V lost 5 bases and J lost 2; bases outside the gene matches: 8. DNA of the CDR3: TGTGCCAGCAGCGAATCTGGACTAGCCACCTACGAGCAGTACTTC. Translated, it gives CASSESGLATYEQYF.

The chain employs TRBV6-5 and TRBJ2-5, with 7 positions matching TRBD2. The CDR3 has 14 residues. Per germline, CDR1 MNHEY and CDR2 SVGAGI. V lost 7 bases to trimming and J lost 5 bases; unmatched junction nucleotides: 10. DNA of the CDR3: TGTGCCAGCATGGGGCTAGCGGTTCTGGAGACCCAGTACTTC. Encoded protein: CASMGLAVLETQYF.

The chain employs TRBV5-4 and TRBJ2-5, with 7 bases that match TRBD2. The CDR3 has 14 amino acids. Germline lookup yields CDR1 SGHNT and CDR2 YYREEE (reference sequence). Trimming at V came to 4 bases and at J to 5 bases, leaving 8 bases not matched to a gene. CDR3 residues: CASSTAGWRETQYF. In DNA form, the CDR3 reads TGTGCCAGCAGCACAGCGGGGTGGAGGGAGACCCAGTACTTC.

This clone came up a few times. The rearrangement links TRBV5-1 to TRBJ2-2, with 7 bases matching TRBD2. The CDR3 runs to 13 residues. After removal of 4 bases from V and 5 bases from J, the junction contained 2 bases not matched to a gene. Germline V gene sequence: CDR1 SGHRS, CDR2 YFSETQ. CDR3 amino acids: CASSAGETGELFF. In nucleotides, the CDR3 is TGCGCCAGCAGCGCGGGGGAGACCGGGGAGCTGTTTTTT.

This chain uses TRBV28 with TRBJ2-2; D remains unclear. Trimming took off 7 bases at V and 8 bases at J, with 17 bases between the two ends. The CDR3 has 14 residues. Germline V gene lookup returns CDR1 MDHEN and CDR2 SYDVKM. DNA for the CDR3: TGTGCCAGCAACCCTCAGTTTATGTTGGGGGAGCTGTTTTTT. Protein sequence: CASNPQFMLGELFF.

This clone was counted only a few times. The chain couples TRBV6-5 to TRBJ1-2; D remains unclear. The CDR3 is made up of 15 amino acids. V was shortened by 6 bases and J by 4 bases, with 18 bases between the two germline ends. In germline, CDR1 is MNHEY, CDR2 SVGAGI. The CDR3 coding sequence is TGTGCCAGCAGGAATAGACACGGCCCTTCCTATGGCTACACCTTC. Translated: CASRNRHGPSYGYTF.

This clone was seen a few times. The V gene is TRBV2, the J gene TRBJ1-1; a possible D gene is TRBD1 (6 bases). The CDR3 covers 14 residues. Between the trimmed V and J ends, which lost 8 bases and 5 bases, there was a span of 18 bases. Germline loops: CDR1 SNHLY, CDR2 FYNNEI. For the CDR3, the DNA is TGTGCCAGCGGGCAGGGGTGGGGTAAAACTGAAGCTTTCTTT. Protein product: CASGQGWGKTEAFF.

V and J are TRBV9 and TRBJ1-3; the D is unclear. The CDR3 consists of 15 residues. CDR1 and CDR2 (germline): SGDLS, YYNGEE. V lost 4 bases to trimming and J lost 1 base, with 12 bases between them. The CDR3 nucleotides are TGTGCCAGCAGCTCGCCGGGGAGTTCTGGAAACACCATATATTTT. Amino acids: CASSSPGSSGNTIYF.

This chain joins TRBV5-4 and TRBJ2-7; D not certain. Germline loops: CDR1 SGHNT, CDR2 YYREEE (reference sequence). V shed 3 bases and J shed 2 bases, with 12 bases lying between them. CDR3 length: 14 amino acids. CDR3 region: CASSSAVGAYEQYF. As DNA, the CDR3 is TGTGCCAGCAGCTCTGCGGTAGGAGCCTACGAGCAGTACTTC.

The sample holds a few counts of this clone. The rearrangement joins TRBV10-2 to TRBJ2-1; 8 bases map to TRBD2. Trimming at V came to 2 bases and at J to 13 bases, leaving 7 bases not matched to a gene. CDR3 length: 13 residues. Germline V lookup: CDR1 WSHSY, CDR2 SAAADI. The CDR3 loop reads CASSESPAGDQFF. Here the CDR3 DNA reads TGCGCCAGCAGTGAGAGTCCAGCGGGAGACCAGTTCTTC.

This clone occurred a few times. This sequence joins TRBV6-1 and TRBJ2-5; D gene ambiguous. The length of the CDR3 is 14 residues. Germline CDR1 MNHNS, CDR2 SASEGT. Trimming pared 6 bases from V and 0 bases from J, leaving 11 bases between. The DNA of the CDR3 is TGTGCCAGCAGCGCTAACCTGTACCAAGAGACCCAGTACTTC. Translating it yields CASSANLYQETQYF.

The chain combines TRBV23-1 with TRBJ1-6; 7 bases map to TRBD1. TRBV23-1 falls under the ORF class, with uncertain function. The CDR3 runs 14 residues. The V segment lost 6 bases and the J segment 5 bases; nucleotides outside the gene matches: 4. The chain's CDR3 is CASRQGFDNSPLHF. CDR3 DNA sequence: TGCGCCAGCAGACAGGGGTTTGATAATTCACCCCTCCACTTT.

About this clone itself: An end of the junction differs from the germline gene, which may be a read error. The chain combines TRBV9 with TRBJ2-5, with 8 bases identical to TRBD2. The germline CDR1 and CDR2 sequences are SGDLS and YYNGEE. This CDR3 is built from 16 residues. CDR3 in amino acids: CASSVVAGGPQKTQYF. The CDR3 DNA follows: TGTGCCAGCAGCGTAGTTGCGGGGGGACCCCAAAAGACCCAGTACTTC. The full variable domain, in which reference TRBV9 and TRBJ2-5 provide the parts outside the CDR3, is DSGVTQTPKHLITATGQRVTLRCSPRSGDLSVYWYQQSLDQGLQFLIQYYNGEERAKGNILERFSAQQFPDLHSELNLSSLELGDSALYFCASSVVAGGPQKTQYFGPGTRLLVL.

This clone turned up a few times. The CDR3 nucleotides read TGTGCCAGCAGTGAAGCGCTTCGAGACGGACTCTACGAGCAGTACTTC. Encoded protein: CASSEALRDGLYEQYF. V and J are TRBV6-1 and TRBJ2-7; a weak D match, TRBD2 (5 bases). Between the trimmed V and J ends, which lost 0 bases and 3 bases, there was a span of 15 bases. Per the germline V gene, CDR1 is MNHNS and CDR2 is SASEGT. This CDR3 has 16 amino acids.